The source of this T cell receptor (beta chain) is a study of shared T cell receptors in the human thymus. TCRdb keeps only in-frame clones here, not all; method: immunoSEQ multiplex PCR. Among about 660,000 clones, approximately 88% were seen once, and the ten largest hold 0.0085% to 0.012%. The CDR3 has 13 residues. The V end lost 11 bases, the J end lost 6 bases, and 16 bases lay between the germline ends. Germline-derived CDR1 and CDR2 are MDHEN and SYDVKM. The same specimen was also included in a second study, on human thymus T cells. As reported in that work: Samples came from healthy Finnish infants during open corrective cardiac surgery. During corrective heart surgery, resections were taken, and the thymus tissue came from them. Gene usage for V and J segments appeared biased in thymic and blood repertoires. Among unrelated individuals, related research reported thymic repertoires that overlapped highly.

Sequenced sample: thymocytes. This clonotype was obtained from a boy less than two years old with a congenital heart defect. The chain links TRBV28 to TRBJ1-4, with a tentative D call TRBD1 (6 bases). As DNA, the CDR3 is TGTGCCGGTAAAACAGCAGGGGATGAAAAACTGTTTTTT. It specifies CAGKTAGDEKLFF.